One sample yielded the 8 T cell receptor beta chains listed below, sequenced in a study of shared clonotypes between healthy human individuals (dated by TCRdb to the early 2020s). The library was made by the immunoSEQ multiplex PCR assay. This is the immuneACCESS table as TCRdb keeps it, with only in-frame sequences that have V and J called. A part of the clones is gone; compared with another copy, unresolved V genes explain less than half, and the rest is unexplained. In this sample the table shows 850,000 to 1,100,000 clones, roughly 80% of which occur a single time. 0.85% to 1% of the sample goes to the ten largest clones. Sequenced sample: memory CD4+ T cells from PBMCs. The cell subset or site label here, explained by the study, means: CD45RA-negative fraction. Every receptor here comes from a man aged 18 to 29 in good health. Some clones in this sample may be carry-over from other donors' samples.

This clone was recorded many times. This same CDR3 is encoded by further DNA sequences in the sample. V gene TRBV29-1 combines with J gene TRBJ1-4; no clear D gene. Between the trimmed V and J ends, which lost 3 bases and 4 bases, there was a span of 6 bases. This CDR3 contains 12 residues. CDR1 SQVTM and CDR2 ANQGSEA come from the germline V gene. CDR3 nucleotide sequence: TGCAGCGTTGACCCCGGTAATGAAAAACTGTTTTTT. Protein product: CSVDPGNEKLFF.

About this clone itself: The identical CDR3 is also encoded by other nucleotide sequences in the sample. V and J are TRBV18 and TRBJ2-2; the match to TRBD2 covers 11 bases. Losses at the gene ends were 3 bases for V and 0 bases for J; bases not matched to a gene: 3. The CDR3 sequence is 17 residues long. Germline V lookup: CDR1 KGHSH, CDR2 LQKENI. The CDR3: CASSPRTSGSNTGELFF. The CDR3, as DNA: TGTGCCAGCTCACCGAGGACTAGCGGGTCGAACACCGGGGAGCTGTTTTTT.

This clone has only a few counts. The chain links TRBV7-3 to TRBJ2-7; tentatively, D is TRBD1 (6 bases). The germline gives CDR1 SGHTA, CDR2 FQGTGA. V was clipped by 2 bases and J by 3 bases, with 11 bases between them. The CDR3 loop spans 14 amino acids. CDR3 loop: CASSLGGQNYEQYF. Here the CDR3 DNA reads TGTGCCAGCAGCTTAGGTGGACAGAACTACGAGCAGTACTTC.

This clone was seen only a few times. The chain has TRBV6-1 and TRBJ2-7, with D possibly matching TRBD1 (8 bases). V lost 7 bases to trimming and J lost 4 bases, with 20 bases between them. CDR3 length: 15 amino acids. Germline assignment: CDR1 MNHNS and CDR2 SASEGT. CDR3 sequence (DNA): TGTGCCAGCACCCCACAGGGGGGGAGGAATTACGAGCAGTACTTC. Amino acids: CASTPQGGRNYEQYF.

CDR3 in DNA: TGTGCCAGTAGTATTCGCCAAGGGGGCATTCGGGATGGCTACACCTTC. Translated, it gives CASSIRQGGIRDGYTF. The chain joins TRBV19 to TRBJ1-2; 7 bases are a match to TRBD1. The germline gives CDR1 LNHDA, CDR2 SQIVND (reference sequence). V trimming: 3 bases; J trimming: 6 bases; junction bases outside the gene matches: 13. The CDR3 contains 16 residues.

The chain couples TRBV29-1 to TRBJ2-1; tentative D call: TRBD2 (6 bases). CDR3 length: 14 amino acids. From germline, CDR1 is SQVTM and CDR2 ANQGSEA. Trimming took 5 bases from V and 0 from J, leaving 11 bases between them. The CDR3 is CSVSLGGSYNEQFF. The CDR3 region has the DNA TGCAGCGTTAGCCTGGGGGGCTCCTACAATGAGCAGTTCTTC.

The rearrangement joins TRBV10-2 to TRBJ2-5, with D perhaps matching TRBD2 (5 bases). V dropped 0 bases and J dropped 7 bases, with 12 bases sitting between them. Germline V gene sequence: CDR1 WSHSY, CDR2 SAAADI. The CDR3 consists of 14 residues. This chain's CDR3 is CASSESSGYGTQYF. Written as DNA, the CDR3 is TGCGCCAGCAGTGAGTCGAGCGGTTACGGGACCCAGTACTTC.

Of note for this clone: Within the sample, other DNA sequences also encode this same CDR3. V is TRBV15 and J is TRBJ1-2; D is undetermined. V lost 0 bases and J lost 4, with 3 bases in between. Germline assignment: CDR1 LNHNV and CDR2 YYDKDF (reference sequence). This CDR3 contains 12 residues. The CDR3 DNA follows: TGTGCCACCAGCAGAGACAGCTATGGCTACACCTTC. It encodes CATSRDSYGYTF.